Here is one T cell receptor (beta chain) with its context. This sample is drawn from a study of blood T cell repertoires in COVID-19. Turning to the study itself: The cDNA or gDNA used as material had been derived from T cells, B-cell-depleted T cells, or PBMCs.

Assay: immunoSEQ multiplex PCR; the TCRdb copy retains only in-frame clones and omits some. This table has about 60,000 clones, 88% appearing once. This CDR3 is built from 11 residues. Trimming pared 4 bases from V and 9 bases from J, leaving 12 bases between. Germline V gene data show CDR1 as DFQATT and CDR2 as SNEGSKA (reference sequence). The chain recombines TRBV20-1 with TRBJ1-1; D might be TRBD1 (5 bases). Material: peripheral blood. The sequence derives from a human donor in a cohort sampled during active COVID-19. In nucleotides, the CDR3 is TGCAGTGCTACCGACAGTAGAAAAGCTTTCTTT. Amino acid sequence: CSATDSRKAFF.